This TCR beta chain stems from a study of T cell responses to AZD1222 COVID-19 vaccine. The method was immunoSEQ multiplex PCR; TCRdb's version includes in-frame clones alone and lacks a portion of them. The sample has more than 95,000 clones, approximately 88% seen once; the top ten hold about 2.7%. With respect to this clone: As yet, its antigen is unknown.

The CDR3 length is 11 residues. Germline V lookup: CDR1 SGHDT, CDR2 YYEEEE. V gave up 1 base and J gave up 8 bases, with 3 bases separating them. Regarding the study as a whole: Reports say nearly half of spike-specific TCRs go after unmutated variant regions. AZD1222 recipients seropositive at baseline numbered only six or seven.

V is TRBV5-6 and J is TRBJ2-2; D gene unclear. This material consisted of peripheral blood, taken on day 0 of AZD1222 vaccination. This clonotype was obtained from an adult in good health. CDR3 region: CASSLRGELFF. Written as DNA, the CDR3 is TGTGCCAGCAGCTTGCGAGGGGAGCTGTTTTTT.